This T cell receptor beta chain was sequenced in a study of cytomegalovirus exposure and HLA in healthy donors. For the study at large: Earlier sequencing of some 180 million T cells yielded approximately 100 million unique TCR beta sequences. Study-wide findings and caveats: Presence/absence analysis assumed near-uniform sequencing depth across donors.

This clone has a count of ten or more. Its antigen is not known. PCR involved 60 Vbeta and 13 Jbeta primers. Produced via immunoSEQ multiplex PCR; TCRdb's table is partial and in-frame only. The table includes 150,000 to 200,000 clones, over 60% detected once. The TCR was taken from a woman younger than 45 in good health and CMV-seronegative. The sample was PBMCs.

CDR3 residues: CASSDRVGSTDTQYF. CDR3 DNA: TGTGCCAGCAGCGACAGGGTGGGGAGCACAGATACGCAGTATTTT. The genes are TRBV6-1 and TRBJ2-3; 7 nucleotides align to TRBD1. J lost 0 bases, V lost 6 bases, and 6 bases had no gene match. CDR3 length: 15 amino acids. Germline V CDR1 and CDR2: MNHNS, SASEGT.